Presented here are 16 T cell receptor beta chains from one specimen sequenced in a study of T-cell reconstitution after alpha-beta-depleted transplantation in children. Preparation of the TCRbeta library used unique molecular identifiers. TCRdb called the PCR reads again in MiXCR, with one record for every CDR3 protein. The profile shows about 97,000 distinct CDR3 sequences, around 5.9% of them singletons. The sample consisted of PBMCs, mostly from graft donor cells, taken 60 days after TCRalphabeta/CD19-depleted stem cell transplant. The receptors derive from a female patient between 2 and 15 years old who had a stem cell transplant for Fanconi anemia, so the T cells may come from the graft donor.

This clonotype was detected many times. The CDR3 spells CASSRTSASYNEQFF. DNA of the CDR3: TGTGCCAGCAGTCGGACTAGCGCATCCTACAATGAGCAGTTCTTC. V is TRBV28 and J is TRBJ2-1; 9 nucleotides align to TRBD2. The CDR3 totals 15 residues. The V gene end was trimmed by 5 bases and the J gene end by 1 base; junction bases not matched to a gene: 3. The V gene's germline CDR1 is MDHEN and CDR2 SYDVKM.

On this clonotype itself: A much larger clone lies a single base off, so this may be a read error. The V gene is TRBV28, the J gene TRBJ2-7; 7 bases are a match to TRBD2. The junction had 11 bases not matched to a gene; V was cut back by 5 bases and J by 1 base. Per germline, CDR1 MDHEN and CDR2 SYDVKM. The CDR3 loop spans 16 amino acids. CDR3 amino acids: CASSGDESGVSYEQYF. The CDR3 nucleotides read TGTGCCAGCAGTGGGGATGAAAGCGGGGTGTCCTACGAGCAGTACTTC. The full variable domain, completed using reference TRBV28 and TRBJ2-7, is DVKVTQSSRYLVKRTGEKVFLECVQDMDHENMFWYRQDPGLGLRLIYFSYDVKMKEKGDIPEGYSVSREKKERFSLILESASTNQTSMYLCASSGDESGVSYEQYFGPGTRLTVT.

Ten or more counts support this clonotype. The chain employs TRBV4-2 and TRBJ2-3; no clear D. Per germline, CDR1 LGHNA and CDR2 YNFKEQ. CDR3 length equals 13 residues. V was pared by 0 bases and J by 5 bases, with 6 bases between. CDR3 bases: TGTGCCAGCAGCCAAGATGGTGGAGATACGCAGTATTTT. Translation: CASSQDGGDTQYF.

This clonotype was seen repeatedly, ten times or more. V usage is TRBV15 and J usage is TRBJ2-1; D might be TRBD2 (6 bases). V lost 7 bases to trimming and J lost 1 base, with 17 bases between them. In germline, CDR1 is LNHNV, CDR2 YYDKDF (reference sequence). The CDR3 has 16 residues. CDR3 nucleotide sequence: TGTGCCACCAAGGGGCTCACGGGGGATTCCTACAATGAGCAGTTCTTC. This codes for CATKGLTGDSYNEQFF.

This clonotype was counted at least ten times. This chain joins TRBV10-3 and TRBJ2-3, with 9 bases identical to TRBD1. CDR1 is ENHRY, CDR2 SYGVKD, per germline. V lost 3 bases, J lost 5 bases, and 9 bases stayed unmatched. CDR3 length: 16 amino acids. This CDR3 is CAISDSPGQGEDTQYF. CDR3 DNA sequence: TGTGCCATCAGTGATTCCCCGGGACAGGGTGAAGATACGCAGTATTTT.

The J gene is TRBJ2-3, the V gene TRBV6-5, with D perhaps matching TRBD2 (6 bases). This CDR3 has 18 residues. CDR1 and CDR2 (germline): MNHEY, SVGAGI. The V gene lost 0 bases and the J gene lost 0 bases, with 16 bases spanning the gap. CDR3 protein: CASSYSIWRSGSTDTQYF. The CDR3 coding sequence is TGTGCCAGCAGTTACTCGATCTGGAGAAGCGGGAGCACAGATACGCAGTATTTT.

This clonotype was counted ten times or more. V is TRBV24-1 and J is TRBJ2-5; D call uncertain. The CDR3 contains 11 residues. Germline CDR1 is KGHDR and CDR2 is SFDVKD. Trimming pared 12 bases from V and 5 bases from J, leaving 12 bases between. This chain's CDR3 is CAARARETQYF. The CDR3 DNA reads as TGTGCCGCCCGGGCCCGCGAGACCCAGTACTTC.

This clonotype was observed many times. The V and J genes are TRBV28 and TRBJ2-7, with 7 bases fitting TRBD1. The CDR3 has 14 residues. Germline V gives CDR1 MDHEN, CDR2 SYDVKM. V lost 6 bases, J lost 2 bases, and 7 bases stayed unmatched. CDR3 nucleotide sequence: TGTGCCAGCAGGTCGGGACAGCTACCCTACGAGCAGTACTTC. It yields the protein CASRSGQLPYEQYF. The full variable domain, completed using reference TRBV28 and TRBJ2-7, is DVKVTQSSRYLVKRTGEKVFLECVQDMDHENMFWYRQDPGLGLRLIYFSYDVKMKEKGDIPEGYSVSREKKERFSLILESASTNQTSMYLCASRSGQLPYEQYFGPGTRLTVT.

This clonotype was detected ten times or more. This chain uses TRBV5-1 with TRBJ2-5; D unclear. The germline V gene has CDR1 SGHRS and CDR2 YFSETQ. Trimming removed 2 bases from V and 1 base from J, with 6 bases in between. The CDR3 sequence is 13 residues long. The CDR3 bases are TGCGCCAGCAGCTTTTCATCCCAAGAGACCCAGTACTTC. It yields the protein CASSFSSQETQYF.

This clonotype was observed many times. The chain recombines TRBV3-1 with TRBJ1-6, with 7 bases identical to TRBD1. Germline V gene lookup returns CDR1 LGHDT and CDR2 YNNKEL (reference sequence). This CDR3 comprises 14 residues. V lost 7 bases and J lost 9; bases outside the gene matches: 9. The DNA for the CDR3 is TGTGCCAGCAACAGAAGACAGGGTAGTTCACCCCTCCACTTT. This gives the protein CASNRRQGSSPLHF.

This clonotype was found a few times. The gene calls are TRBV12-3 or TRBV12-4 and TRBJ1-2; 8 bases map to TRBD1. Losses at the gene ends were 4 bases for V and 4 bases for J; bases not matched to a gene: 11. The CDR3 is 16 residues long. CDR3 protein: CASSSQQGVLLYGYTF. CDR3 sequence (DNA): TGTGCCAGCAGTTCCCAACAGGGGGTTCTGCTCTATGGCTACACCTTC.

This clonotype came up many times. V usage is TRBV18 and J usage is TRBJ2-1, with a possible D match to TRBD2 (6 bases). The CDR3 is 14 amino acids. Germline V gene data show CDR1 as KGHSH and CDR2 as LQKENI. Trimming pared 6 bases from V and 3 bases from J, leaving 12 bases between. The CDR3 loop is CASSPGSFYNEQFF. In DNA, the CDR3 is TGTGCCAGCTCTCCCGGGAGCTTCTACAATGAGCAGTTCTTC.

This clonotype was seen a handful of times. The J gene is TRBJ2-6, the V gene TRBV20-1, with 9 bases aligning to TRBD1. V was pared by 5 bases and J by 0 bases, with 2 bases of the junction left unmatched. The CDR3 length is 15 residues. Germline V gene lookup returns CDR1 DFQATT and CDR2 SNEGSKA (reference sequence). The CDR3 here is CSARDRDSGANVLTF. CDR3 coding DNA: TGCAGTGCTCGGGACAGGGACTCTGGGGCCAACGTCCTGACTTTC.

This clonotype was detected a few times. A read error may account for a junction end that differs from germline. V and J are TRBV20-1 and TRBJ2-7; TRBD2 agrees at 8 bases. Germline lookup yields CDR1 DFQATT and CDR2 SNEGSKA (reference sequence). The length of the CDR3 is 17 residues. The CDR3 DNA sequence: TGCTGTGCTAGAGATCGGGGCGGGAGGTCGGATGCTTACGAGCAGTACTTC. It codes for CCARDRGGRSDAYEQYF.

Turning to this clonotype: A much larger clone lies one base from this, so it may be a read error. V gene TRBV10-3 combines with J gene TRBJ2-1, with TRBD2 matching 8 bases. Germline CDR1 ENHRY, CDR2 SYGVKD. This CDR3 comprises 16 residues. As DNA, the CDR3 is TGTGTCATCAGTGAGTCGATCGGGGGGGATCTACATGAGCAGTTCTTC. It yields the protein CVISESIGGDLHEQFF.

This clonotype was detected ten times or more. The J gene is TRBJ2-1, the V gene TRBV5-1, with D perhaps TRBD1 (6 bases). In germline, CDR1 is SGHRS, CDR2 YFSETQ. Deletions cut 0 bases from V and 7 bases from J, with 8 bases between. This CDR3 is 13 amino acids long. CDR3 sequence (DNA): TGCGCCAGCAGCTTGGGTCAGGGGAATGAGCAGTTCTTC. Its translation is CASSLGQGNEQFF.